The 26 T cell receptor beta chains below all came from one sample that was sequenced in a study of response to subunit inactivated influenza vaccine. TCRdb passed the RT-PCR reads through MiXCR, listing each CDR3 protein once. The sample contains roughly 760,000 distinct CDR3 sequences, 21% of which appear only once. The sequencing here drew on PBMCs from blood, taken about 5 days after vaccination. Receptors were obtained from a man between 45 and 60 years old who received an inactivated influenza vaccine.

The gene calls are TRBV20-1 and TRBJ1-1; D unclear. Trimming took off 2 bases at V and 4 bases at J, with 14 bases between the two ends. This CDR3 is 14 amino acids long. Germline-derived CDR1 and CDR2 are DFQATT and SNEGSKA (reference sequence). CDR3 nucleotides: TGCAGTGCTAGAATGACCCCGGCGGGCACTGAAGCTTTCTTT. Protein sequence: CSARMTPAGTEAFF.

This clonotype appeared a few times. The chain is built from TRBV12-3 or TRBV12-4 and TRBJ1-1; 7 positions match TRBD1. The CDR3 spans 15 residues. V trimming: 6 bases; J trimming: 5 bases; junction bases outside the gene matches: 12. The CDR3 here is CASSQTRQGGTEAFF. The CDR3 DNA is TGTGCCAGCAGCCAAACGCGACAGGGTGGAACTGAAGCTTTCTTT.

This clonotype was seen a few times. The chain joins TRBV12-3 or TRBV12-4 to TRBJ1-6, with 12 bases lining up with TRBD1. Trimming cost V 7 bases and J 7 bases; bases outside gene matches: 5. The CDR3 spans 15 residues. In DNA, the CDR3 is TGTGCCAGCACGCGGGACAGGGGGCAAAATTCACCCCTCCACTTT. Amino acids: CASTRDRGQNSPLHF.

This sequence joins TRBV10-1 and TRBJ2-7; D not certain. Germline CDR1 is WNHNN and CDR2 is SYGVQD (reference sequence). The CDR3 has 13 residues. Deletions cut 3 bases from V and 6 bases from J, with 12 bases between. The CDR3 is CASSEMARSEQYF. CDR3 DNA sequence: TGCGCCAGCAGTGAAATGGCCAGGAGCGAGCAGTACTTC.

In its sample, this clonotype was seen a few times. The rearrangement joins TRBV28 to TRBJ2-1, with D hard to call. V was trimmed by 2 bases and J by 2 bases, leaving 4 bases between them. Germline assignment: CDR1 MDHEN and CDR2 SYDVKM. CDR3 length: 13 amino acids. The CDR3 region has the DNA TGTGCCAGCAGTTTACACACCTACAATGAGCAGTTCTTC. Its protein is CASSLHTYNEQFF. Full variable domain (outside the CDR3, taken from reference TRBV28 and TRBJ2-1): DVKVTQSSRYLVKRTGEKVFLECVQDMDHENMFWYRQDPGLGLRLIYFSYDVKMKEKGDIPEGYSVSREKKERFSLILESASTNQTSMYLCASSLHTYNEQFFGPGTRLTVL.

This clonotype has more than one count but fewer than ten. The genes are TRBV3-1 and TRBJ1-2; D gene ambiguous. Germline V gene sequence: CDR1 LGHDT, CDR2 YNNKEL (reference sequence). Between the trimmed V and J ends, which lost 4 bases and 5 bases, there was a span of 14 bases. The CDR3 has 14 amino acids. CDR3 DNA sequence: TGTGCCAGCAGCCCCCCCGCAGGCGAATATGGCTACACCTTC. Translated: CASSPPAGEYGYTF. Complete variable domain (other parts from reference TRBV3-1 and TRBJ1-2): DTAVSQTPKYLVTQMGNDKSIKCEQNLGHDTMYWYKQDSKKFLKIMFSYNNKELIINETVPNRFSPKSPDKAHLNLHINSLELGDSAVYFCASSPPAGEYGYTFGSGTRLTVV.

The chain couples TRBV20-1 to TRBJ2-7; TRBD1 is a possible D gene (6 bases). The CDR3 loop spans 15 amino acids. Germline assignment: CDR1 DFQATT and CDR2 SNEGSKA (reference sequence). V lost 2 bases and J lost 5, with 19 bases in between. CDR3 in DNA: TGCAGTGCTAGACCCCCGGGACAAGTAAGCCACGAGCAGTACTTC. As protein: CSARPPGQVSHEQYF.

The chain combines TRBV11-2 with TRBJ2-3, with 11 bases matching TRBD2. Germline V gives CDR1 SGHAT, CDR2 FQNNGV. CDR3 size: 18 residues. J gave up 2 bases and V 6 bases, and 13 bases lay outside the gene matches. Written as DNA, the CDR3 is TGTGCCAGCAGAACCGGGACTAGCGGATCATTAACCACAGATACGCAGTATTTT. Residues: CASRTGTSGSLTTDTQYF.

The gene calls are TRBV20-1 and TRBJ2-5; TRBD2 aligns across 13 bases. Germline V gene data show CDR1 as DFQATT and CDR2 as SNEGSKA (reference sequence). V gave up 1 base and J gave up 4 bases; unmatched junction bases: 6. The CDR3 consists of 16 residues. CDR3 loop: CSARVRTSGSGETQYF. In DNA form, the CDR3 reads TGCAGTGCTAGAGTACGGACTAGCGGGAGTGGAGAGACCCAGTACTTC.

This clonotype occurred a few times. The V gene is TRBV3-1, the J gene TRBJ1-6; D is uncertain. Trimming stripped 4 bases from V and 10 bases from J, with 17 bases between. The CDR3 totals 15 residues. The germline CDR1 and CDR2 sequences are LGHDT and YNNKEL (reference sequence). CDR3 sequence: CASSLQAGKVSPLHF. The CDR3 DNA reads TGTGCCAGCAGCCTGCAGGCGGGGAAGGTGTCACCCCTCCACTTT.

This clonotype has a handful of counts. The J gene is TRBJ2-3, the V gene TRBV11-1; 12 bases map to TRBD2. The germline gives CDR1 SGHAT, CDR2 FQDESV (reference sequence). The CDR3 extends over 19 amino acids. Trimming removed 0 bases from V and 1 base from J; junction bases left unmatched: 8. CDR3 nucleotides: TGTGCCAGCAGCTTAGCGGATCTAGCGGGGGGGCAGGGCACAGATACGCAGTATTTT. Its protein product is CASSLADLAGGQGTDTQYF.

This clonotype was recorded a few times. The CDR3 bases are TGTGCCAGCAGTTTAACTGGACAGGGCGCCGAGCAGTACTTC. Its protein product is CASSLTGQGAEQYF. The chain recombines TRBV12-3 or TRBV12-4 with TRBJ2-7, with 8 nucleotides matching TRBD1. This CDR3 spans 14 amino acids. The V gene end was trimmed by 2 bases and the J gene end by 6 bases; junction bases not matched to a gene: 6.

The J gene is TRBJ2-3, the V gene TRBV20-1, with D perhaps matching TRBD2 (6 bases). This CDR3 is built from 13 residues. V was clipped by 4 bases and J by 1 base, with 9 bases between them. Germline loops: CDR1 DFQATT, CDR2 SNEGSKA (reference sequence). This CDR3 reads CSAKTSRTDTQYF. CDR3 DNA: TGCAGTGCTAAAACTAGCCGCACAGATACGCAGTATTTT.

J is TRBJ2-1 and V is TRBV7-3; TRBD2 agrees at 10 bases. After removal of 3 bases from V and 7 bases from J, the junction contained 6 bases not matched to a gene. The germline V gene encodes CDR1 SGHTA and CDR2 FQGTGA. CDR3 length: 15 residues. CDR3 loop: CASSLASGSHNEQFF. The CDR3 region has the DNA TGTGCCAGCAGCTTGGCTAGCGGGAGCCATAATGAGCAGTTCTTC.

This clonotype was observed a few times. CDR3 loop: CSAREGVVPTSSYEQYF. Here the CDR3 DNA reads TGCAGTGCTAGAGAGGGGGTGGTCCCCACTAGCTCCTACGAGCAGTACTTC. The V and J genes are TRBV20-1 and TRBJ2-7, with D possibly called TRBD1 or TRBD2 (5 bases each). The germline V gene encodes CDR1 DFQATT and CDR2 SNEGSKA (reference sequence). The CDR3 is made up of 17 amino acids. V lost 0 bases to trimming and J lost 0 bases, with 18 bases between them.

The V call is TRBV10-3, the J call TRBJ2-3; possible D gene TRBD1, 6 bases. The CDR3 spans 15 residues. Germline CDR1 and CDR2: ENHRY and SYGVKD. With 2 bases removed from V and 1 base from J, the gap between germline ends came to 10 bases. CDR3 bases: TGTGCCATCAGTGAGCAGGGGACCGGCACAGATACGCAGTATTTT. Translation gives CAISEQGTGTDTQYF.

V usage is TRBV4-3 and J usage is TRBJ2-3; possibly TRBD1 for D (6 bases). Germline loops: CDR1 LGHNA, CDR2 YSLEER. The CDR3 sequence is 18 residues long. V lost 0 bases and J lost 0, with 16 bases in between. The CDR3 loop is CASSQDLLRQGSTDTQYF. The CDR3 DNA reads as TGCGCCAGCAGCCAAGATCTATTGCGCCAGGGGAGCACAGATACGCAGTATTTT.

The gene calls are TRBV7-2 and TRBJ2-1, with TRBD2 identical over 12 bases. CDR1 and CDR2 (germline): SGHTA, FQGNSA. V was clipped by 5 bases and J by 10 bases; unmatched bases: 9. This CDR3 is built from 15 residues. CDR3 sequence reads: CASSQTSGRGIEQFF. The CDR3 DNA sequence: TGTGCCAGCAGCCAGACTAGCGGGAGAGGAATCGAGCAGTTCTTC.

This clonotype turned up a few times. The chain employs TRBV4-2 and TRBJ2-4; 8 positions match TRBD2. V lost 1 base, J lost 7 bases, and 18 bases stayed unmatched. The CDR3 is 19 residues long. In germline, CDR1 is LGHNA, CDR2 YNFKEQ. DNA of the CDR3: TGTGCCAGCAGCCAAGGTCCCCTAACCGGGACTAGTTCATCCAACATTCAGTACTTC. It yields the protein CASSQGPLTGTSSSNIQYF.

This chain uses TRBV7-3 with TRBJ2-3; 11 bases fit TRBD2. Germline CDR1 is SGHTA and CDR2 is FQGTGA. This CDR3 has 14 residues. The junction had 4 bases not matched to a gene; V was cut back by 2 bases and J by 9 bases. The CDR3 region is CASSLEGLAVTQYF. CDR3 bases: TGTGCCAGCAGCTTAGAGGGACTAGCGGTCACGCAGTATTTT.

This clonotype has a handful of counts. The rearrangement uses TRBV4-3 and TRBJ2-7; D remains unclear. CDR3 length: 14 amino acids. Germline assignment: CDR1 LGHNA and CDR2 YSLEER. Trimming left V 0 bases short and J 2 bases short, with 8 bases between. The CDR3 spells CASSQDTFTYEQYF. CDR3 sequence (DNA): TGCGCCAGCAGCCAAGATACATTTACCTACGAGCAGTACTTC.

There are a few counts of this clonotype. The chain couples TRBV7-9 to TRBJ2-7, with a tentative D call TRBD2 (5 bases). The germline V gene encodes CDR1 SEHNR and CDR2 FQNEAQ (reference sequence). V shed 4 bases and J shed 0 bases, with 13 bases lying between them. This CDR3 contains 15 residues. Here the CDR3 DNA reads TGTGCCAGCAGCTACCGACGGGAAAGCTCCTACGAGCAGTACTTC. It is translated as CASSYRRESSYEQYF.

The rearrangement links TRBV12-2 to TRBJ2-1; the D segment call TRBD1 is taken from the table without a DNA check. TRBV12-2 is a pseudogene locus. The CDR3 runs 15 residues. The chain's CDR3 is CASRSGTGGANEQFF. The CDR3 nucleotides are TGTGCAAGTCGCTCCGGGACAGGGGGTGCGAATGAGCAGTTCTTC.

This clonotype was recorded a few times. The DNA for the CDR3 is TGTGCCAGCAGGGCTAAGACTAGCGCACCCTACGAGCAGTACTTC. As protein: CASRAKTSAPYEQYF. V and J are TRBV6-4 and TRBJ2-7, with TRBD2 matching 8 bases. Per germline, CDR1 MRHNA and CDR2 SNTAGT. CDR3 length: 15 amino acids. The V and J ends lost 6 bases and 2 bases, in that order; junction bases with no gene match: 9.

To note about this clonotype: The junction does not match germline at one end; this may be a read error. The gene calls are TRBV7-9 and TRBJ2-2, with D perhaps TRBD2 (6 bases). The CDR3 contains 15 residues. The V gene's germline CDR1 is SEHNR and CDR2 FQNEAQ (reference sequence). CDR3 nucleotide sequence: TGTGTCAGCAGCATCCGGGACTTAAGCACCGGGGAGCTGTTTTTT. Protein: CVSSIRDLSTGELFF.

The gene calls are TRBV11-2 and TRBJ2-7, with unresolved D. The CDR3 has 14 amino acids. Per the germline V gene, CDR1 is SGHAT and CDR2 is FQNNGV. Trimming cost V 4 bases and J 3 bases, with 13 bases left between them. The CDR3 is CASSSHRASYEQYF. Written as DNA, the CDR3 is TGTGCCAGCAGCTCTCATAGGGCCAGCTACGAGCAGTACTTC.